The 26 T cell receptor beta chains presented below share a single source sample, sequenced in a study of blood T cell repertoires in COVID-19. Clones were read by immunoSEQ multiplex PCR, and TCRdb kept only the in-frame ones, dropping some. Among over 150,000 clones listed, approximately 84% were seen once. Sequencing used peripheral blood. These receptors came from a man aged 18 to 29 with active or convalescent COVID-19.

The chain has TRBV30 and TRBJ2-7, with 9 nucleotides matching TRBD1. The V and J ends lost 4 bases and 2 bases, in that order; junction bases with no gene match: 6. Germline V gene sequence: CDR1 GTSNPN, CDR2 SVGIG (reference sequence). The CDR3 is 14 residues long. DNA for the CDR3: TGTGCCTGGAACCCTGACAGGGGGGCCTACGAGCAGTACTTC. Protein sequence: CAWNPDRGAYEQYF.

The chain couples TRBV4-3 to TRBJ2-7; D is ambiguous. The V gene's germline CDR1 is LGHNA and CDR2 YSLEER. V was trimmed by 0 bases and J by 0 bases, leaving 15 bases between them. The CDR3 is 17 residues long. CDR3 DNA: TGCGCCAGCAGCCAAGATCTGGTCTACCCGAGCTCCTACGAGCAGTACTTC. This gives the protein CASSQDLVYPSSYEQYF.

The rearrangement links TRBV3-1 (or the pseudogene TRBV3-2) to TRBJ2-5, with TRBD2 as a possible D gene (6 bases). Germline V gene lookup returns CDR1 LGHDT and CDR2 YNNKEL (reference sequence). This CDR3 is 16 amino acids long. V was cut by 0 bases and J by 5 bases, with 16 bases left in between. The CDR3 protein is CASSQDRLRDSETQYF. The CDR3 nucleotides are TGTGCCAGCAGCCAAGATCGACTCCGGGACTCGGAGACCCAGTACTTC.

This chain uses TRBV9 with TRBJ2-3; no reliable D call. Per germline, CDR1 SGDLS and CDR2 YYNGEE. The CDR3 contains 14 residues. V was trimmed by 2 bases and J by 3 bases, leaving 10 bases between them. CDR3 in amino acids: CASSVPTSTDTQYF. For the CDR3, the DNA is TGTGCCAGCAGCGTTCCGACTTCGACAGATACGCAGTATTTT. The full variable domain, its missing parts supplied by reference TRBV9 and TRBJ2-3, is DSGVTQTPKHLITATGQRVTLRCSPRSGDLSVYWYQQSLDQGLQFLIQYYNGEERAKGNILERFSAQQFPDLHSELNLSSLELGDSALYFCASSVPTSTDTQYFGPGTRLTVL.

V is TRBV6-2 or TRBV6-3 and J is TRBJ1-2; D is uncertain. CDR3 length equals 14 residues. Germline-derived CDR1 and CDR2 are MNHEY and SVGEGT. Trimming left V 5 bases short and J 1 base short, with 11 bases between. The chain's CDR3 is CASSTGVYNYGYTF. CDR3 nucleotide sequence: TGTGCCAGCAGTACCGGGGTCTATAACTATGGCTACACCTTC.

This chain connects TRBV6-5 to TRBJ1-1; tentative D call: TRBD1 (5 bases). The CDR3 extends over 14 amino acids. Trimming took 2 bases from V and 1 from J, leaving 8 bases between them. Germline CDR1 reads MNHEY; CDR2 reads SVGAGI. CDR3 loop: CASSYRGGNTEAFF. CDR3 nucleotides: TGTGCCAGCAGTTACCGGGGGGGGAACACTGAAGCTTTCTTT.

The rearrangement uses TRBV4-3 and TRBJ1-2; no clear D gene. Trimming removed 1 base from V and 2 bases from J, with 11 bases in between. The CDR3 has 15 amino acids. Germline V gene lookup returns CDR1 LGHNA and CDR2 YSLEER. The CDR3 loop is CASSQALGLNYGYTF. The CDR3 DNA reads TGCGCCAGCAGCCAAGCCCTCGGGTTAAACTATGGCTACACCTTC.

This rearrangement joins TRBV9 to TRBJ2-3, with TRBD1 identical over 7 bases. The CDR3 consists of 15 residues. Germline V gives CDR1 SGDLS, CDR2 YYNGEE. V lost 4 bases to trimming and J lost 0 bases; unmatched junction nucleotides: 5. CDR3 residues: CASSQGQTSTDTQYF. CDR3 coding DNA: TGTGCCAGCAGCCAGGGACAGACTAGCACAGATACGCAGTATTTT.

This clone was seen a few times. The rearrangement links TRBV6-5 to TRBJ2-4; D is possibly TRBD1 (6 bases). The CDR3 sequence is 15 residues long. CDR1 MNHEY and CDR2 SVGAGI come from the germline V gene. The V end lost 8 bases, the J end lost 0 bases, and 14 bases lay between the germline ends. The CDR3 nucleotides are TGTGCCAGCCGGCGGACAGTTCTAGCCAAAAACATTCAGTACTTC. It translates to CASRRTVLAKNIQYF.

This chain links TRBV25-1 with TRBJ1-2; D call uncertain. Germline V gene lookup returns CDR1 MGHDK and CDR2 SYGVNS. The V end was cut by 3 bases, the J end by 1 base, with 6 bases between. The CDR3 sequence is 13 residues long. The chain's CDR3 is CASSDQNNYGYTF. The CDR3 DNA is TGTGCCAGCAGTGACCAGAATAACTATGGCTACACCTTC.

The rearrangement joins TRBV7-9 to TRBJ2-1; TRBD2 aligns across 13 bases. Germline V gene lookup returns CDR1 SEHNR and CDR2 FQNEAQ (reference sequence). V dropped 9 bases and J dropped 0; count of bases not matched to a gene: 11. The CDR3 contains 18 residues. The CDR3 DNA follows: TGTGCCAGTGGGAGACTAGCGGGAGGTCCTAGCTCCTACAATGAGCAGTTCTTC. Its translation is CASGRLAGGPSSYNEQFF.

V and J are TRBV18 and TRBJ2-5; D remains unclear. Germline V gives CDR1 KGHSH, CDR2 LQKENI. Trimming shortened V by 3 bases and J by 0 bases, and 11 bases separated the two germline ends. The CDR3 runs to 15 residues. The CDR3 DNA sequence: TGTGCCAGCTCACCTAAGTCTAGGTACCAAGAGACCCAGTACTTC. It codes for CASSPKSRYQETQYF.

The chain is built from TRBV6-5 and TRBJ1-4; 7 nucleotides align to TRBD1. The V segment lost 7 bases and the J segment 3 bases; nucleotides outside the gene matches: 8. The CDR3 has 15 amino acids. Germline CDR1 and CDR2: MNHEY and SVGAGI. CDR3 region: CASIEQGGSNEKLFF. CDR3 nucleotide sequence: TGTGCCAGCATCGAACAAGGGGGCTCTAATGAAAAACTGTTTTTT.

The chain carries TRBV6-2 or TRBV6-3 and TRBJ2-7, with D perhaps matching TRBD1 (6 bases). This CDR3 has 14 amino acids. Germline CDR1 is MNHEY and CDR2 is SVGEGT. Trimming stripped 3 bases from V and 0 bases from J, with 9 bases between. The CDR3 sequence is CASSYRGTSYEQYF. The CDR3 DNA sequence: TGTGCCAGCAGTTATAGGGGGACCTCCTACGAGCAGTACTTC.

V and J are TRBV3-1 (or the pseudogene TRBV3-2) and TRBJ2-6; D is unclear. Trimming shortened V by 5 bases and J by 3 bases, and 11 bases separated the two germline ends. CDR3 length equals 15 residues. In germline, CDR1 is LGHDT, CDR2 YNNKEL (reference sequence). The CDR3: CASSSTLFGANVLTF. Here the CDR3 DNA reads TGTGCCAGCAGCTCTACACTATTTGGGGCCAACGTCCTGACTTTC.

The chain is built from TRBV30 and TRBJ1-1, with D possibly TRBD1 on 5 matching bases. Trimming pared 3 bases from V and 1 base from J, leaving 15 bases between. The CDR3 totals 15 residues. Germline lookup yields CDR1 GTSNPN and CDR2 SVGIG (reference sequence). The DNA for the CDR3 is TGTGCCTGGAGCTCCCCCTGGGGCTGGAACACTGAAGCTTTCTTT. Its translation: CAWSSPWGWNTEAFF.

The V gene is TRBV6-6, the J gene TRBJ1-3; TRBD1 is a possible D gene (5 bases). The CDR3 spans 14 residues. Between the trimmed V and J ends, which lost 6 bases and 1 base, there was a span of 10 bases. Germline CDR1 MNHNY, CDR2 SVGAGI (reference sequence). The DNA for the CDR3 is TGTGCCAGCAGGCGGACATCTTCTGGAAACACCATATATTTT. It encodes CASRRTSSGNTIYF.

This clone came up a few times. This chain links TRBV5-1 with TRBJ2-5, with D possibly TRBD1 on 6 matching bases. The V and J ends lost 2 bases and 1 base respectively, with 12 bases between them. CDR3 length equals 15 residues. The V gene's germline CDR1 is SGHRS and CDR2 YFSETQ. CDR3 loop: CASSLWVGAQETQYF. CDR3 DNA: TGCGCCAGCAGCTTATGGGTGGGGGCCCAAGAGACCCAGTACTTC. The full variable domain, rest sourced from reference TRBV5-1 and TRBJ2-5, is KAGVTQTPRYLIKTRGQQVTLSCSPISGHRSVSWYQQTPGQGLQFLFEYFSETQRNKGNFPGRFSGRQFSNSRSEMNVSTLELGDSALYLCASSLWVGAQETQYFGPGTRLLVL.

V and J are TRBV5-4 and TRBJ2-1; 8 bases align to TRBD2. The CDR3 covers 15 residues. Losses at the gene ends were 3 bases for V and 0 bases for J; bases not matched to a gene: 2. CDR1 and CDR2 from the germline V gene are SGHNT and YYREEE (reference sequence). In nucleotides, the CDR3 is TGTGCCAGCAGCTCCGGGACTAGCTCCTACAATGAGCAGTTCTTC. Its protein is CASSSGTSSYNEQFF.

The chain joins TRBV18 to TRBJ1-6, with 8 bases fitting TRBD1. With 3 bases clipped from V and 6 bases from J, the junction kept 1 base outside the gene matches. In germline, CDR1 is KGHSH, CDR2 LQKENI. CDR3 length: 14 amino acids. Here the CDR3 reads CASSPDRVNSPLHF. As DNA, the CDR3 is TGTGCCAGCTCACCGGACAGGGTTAATTCACCCCTCCACTTT.

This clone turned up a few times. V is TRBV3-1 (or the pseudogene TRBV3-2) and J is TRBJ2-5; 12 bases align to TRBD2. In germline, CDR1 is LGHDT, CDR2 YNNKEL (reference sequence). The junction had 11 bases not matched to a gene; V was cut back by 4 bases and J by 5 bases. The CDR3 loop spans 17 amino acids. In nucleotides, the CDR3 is TGTGCCAGCAGCCCCAACCTAGCGGGGGGGAGCGGGGAGACCCAGTACTTC. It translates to CASSPNLAGGSGETQYF.

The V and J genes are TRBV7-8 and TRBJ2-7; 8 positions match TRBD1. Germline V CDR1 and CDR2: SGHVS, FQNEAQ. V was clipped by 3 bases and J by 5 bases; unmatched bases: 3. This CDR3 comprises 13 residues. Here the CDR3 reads CASSLDREDEQYF. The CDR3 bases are TGTGCCAGCAGCTTGGACAGGGAGGACGAGCAGTACTTC.

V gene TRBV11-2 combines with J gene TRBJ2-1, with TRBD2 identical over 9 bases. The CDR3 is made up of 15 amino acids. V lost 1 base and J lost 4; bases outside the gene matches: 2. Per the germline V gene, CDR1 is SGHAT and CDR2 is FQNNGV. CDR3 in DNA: TGTGCCAGCAGCTTAGTGCGGGGGGGATACAATGAGCAGTTCTTC. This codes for CASSLVRGGYNEQFF.

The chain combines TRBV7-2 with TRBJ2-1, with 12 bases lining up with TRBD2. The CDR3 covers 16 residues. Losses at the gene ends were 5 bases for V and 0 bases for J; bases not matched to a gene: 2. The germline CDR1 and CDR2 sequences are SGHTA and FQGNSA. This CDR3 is CASSLLAGGSYNEQFF. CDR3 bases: TGTGCCAGCAGCCTACTAGCGGGAGGCTCCTACAATGAGCAGTTCTTC.

Written as DNA, the CDR3 is TGTGCCAGCAGTGAACGCCAGGGGCAGATCGACGAGCAGTACTTC. Translated, it gives CASSERQGQIDEQYF. V usage is TRBV2 and J usage is TRBJ2-7, with D perhaps matching TRBD1 (6 bases). The germline CDR1 and CDR2 sequences are SNHLY and FYNNEI. Trimming removed 2 bases from V and 5 bases from J, with 16 bases in between. This CDR3 comprises 15 residues.

This chain's CDR3 is CASTDRDYSGNTIYF. Here the CDR3 DNA reads TGTGCCAGCACGGACAGGGACTACTCTGGAAACACCATATATTTT. The rearrangement joins TRBV9 to TRBJ1-3; 8 positions agree with TRBD1. The CDR3 totals 15 residues. CDR1 is SGDLS and CDR2 is YYNGEE in the germline V gene. After removal of 6 bases from V and 0 bases from J, the junction contained 5 bases not matched to a gene.